The present entry profiles one T cell receptor (beta chain) with its context. Its antigen is as yet unknown. This specimen belongs to a study of PD-1 blockade in classical Hodgkin lymphoma. Overall study context: Patients were given intravenous nivolumab, 3 mg/kg, every 2 weeks.

The CDR3 loop spans 17 amino acids. The V gene lost 2 bases and the J gene lost 3 bases, with 17 bases spanning the gap. Germline CDR1 SGHTA, CDR2 FQGTGA. Some clones are missing from TCRdb's copy, which holds only in-frame ones; the method was immunoSEQ multiplex PCR. Seen here are around 20,000 clones, more than 80% observed once, and the top ten hold approximately 7.9%. Patients all relapsed after autologous stem cell transplantation, and there was variation in brentuximab vedotin exposure. Findings and limits, study-wide: Compared with healthy donors, newly diagnosed patients reportedly showed lower baseline TCR diversity. At C4D1, TCR diversity had climbed significantly for CD4+ cells, though not for CD8+ cells.

The receptor comes from a human donor with classical Hodgkin lymphoma. The sequences come from peripheral blood mononuclear cells (PBMCs), collected before the second cycle of nivolumab. The V call is TRBV7-3, the J call TRBJ1-5; D is unresolved. In DNA, the CDR3 is TGTGCCAGCAGCTTAGGAATAGAGTTTAGGGACAATCAGCCCCAGCATTTT. Translating it yields CASSLGIEFRDNQPQHF.